The TCR beta chain under discussion was sequenced for a study of long-term antiretroviral therapy in people with HIV (dated 2022 in TCRdb). For context, the study as a whole: The earliest samples were collected about a decade before the 2015 WHO recommendation for immediate ART, when ART was typically delayed until CD4 counts fell. A retrospective serial study tested whether ART initiation and durable HIV suppression were associated with changes in peripheral blood TRB repertoire composition and diversity. A total of fewer than 250 cryopreserved PBMC samples came from 25 to 35 adults with confirmed HIV infection and were collected serially over a mean of about 6 years (range 1-12). Among the 30 to 35 participants with HIV, more than ten were female. No cross-contamination during QIAcube processing was shown when test extractions of a monoclonal T-cell line were performed alongside 25 to 35 polyclonal samples.

The immunoSEQ hsTCRB v3.0 assay was used at survey level resolution to sequence the TRB variable region. A depth of about 40,000-55,000 T-cell genomes per sample was targeted for TRB sequencing. TRB libraries were pooled and sequenced on an Illumina MiSeq using a v3 150-cycle kit. Per the authors' processing: Repertoire analysis was performed in R inside a reproducible Nextflow workflow that covered QC, data transformation and analysis. LymphoSeq2, an R package for exploring AIRR-Seq data, was used to implement the custom analyses. A few samples yielding fewer than 5000 total TRB sequences were excluded, leaving roughly 200 analyzed HIV repertoires. Of the 188 retained HIV repertoires, over 55 were collected before and about 130 after ART initiation. Each repertoire was downsampled to 5000 TRB nucleotide sequences, and summary statistics were averaged across 100 downsampling iterations. TRB sequences were retained for analysis only if CDR3 regions of at least seven amino acids were present. Diversity was measured with a Shannon entropy-derived clonality score and the Gini coefficient. Repertoire networks linked the top 5000 CDR3 amino acid sequences whenever two sequences differed by an edit distance of one. For TRB CDR3 amino acid sequences, GLIPH2 was used to predict antigen specificity groups and MHC restriction. To flag known associations with CMV, EBV, HIV or tissue antigens, CDR3 amino acid sequences were compared against VDJdb and McPAS-TCR. Pre-ART, post-ART and control groups were compared with Wilcoxon signed-rank tests and Holm-Bonferroni correction. Not all clones reach the TCRdb copy of this immuneACCESS table, which keeps in-frame sequences only. Checked studies attribute under half of the gap to unresolved V genes and leave the rest unexplained. From that table come the V and J calls and clone size; the DNA was used to work out D and trimming. Present in this sample are around 25,000 clones, 70% to 85% of which were seen just once. About 5.6% of the sample is held by the ten biggest clonotypes.

Deletion took 4 bases off V and 0 bases off J, with a span of 6 bases between the germline ends. Spanning cysteine to phenylalanine, the CDR3 consists of 13 amino acids. Only CDR3 DNA remains: 39 bases, in frame from the first base. CDR1 and CDR2 are drawn from the germline V gene: SGHRS, YFSETQ. The investigation overall reported the following: Because PBMC availability was limited, only the TCR beta chain was sequenced, with no alpha chain pairing. Unsorted PBMC were profiled instead of sorted CD4+ and CD8+ T cells because pre-ART samples had limited cell numbers. Starting ART was linked to a significant rise in TRB diversity, yet even after long-term ART the diversity remained significantly lower than in transplant donor controls. The samples span the years 2004 to 2017, and the ART regimens used at that time may not be as effective as current regimens. Inferences about post-ART repertoire changes were limited because no data were available on ART adherence, viral resistance or therapy changes. At every time point, the repertoire was dominated by expanded TRB clones first identified before ART initiation, although this dominance fluctuated and, in many PLHIV, declined after ART. Compared with controls, HIV repertoires had narrower CDR3 length ranges, and the network structure pointed to an antigen-experienced repertoire that shifted only slightly toward naive after ART.

To be included, a participant needed at least one PBMC sample from before ART initiation plus at least two post-ART samples. All participants with HIV were treated in the United States of America. Before DNA extraction, cryopreserved samples of roughly 1-10 million PBMC were thawed and washed. At the time of the earliest PBMC sample, participants with HIV were aged between roughly 20 and 60 years. Per participant, PBMC samples came from 1-4 timepoints prior to ART initiation and 2-8 timepoints following ART initiation, for a median of 7 samples. For every participant, serial HIV viral load, CD4+ T-cell count, ART history and demographic data were obtained. A Qiagen kit on a QIAcube was used to extract genomic DNA from unsorted PBMC, with samples processed in batches of 12. As regards this clone: The target of this receptor is not known. Base qualities were left out, and no much larger clone turns up one base away.

The rearrangement joined TRBV5-1 to TRBJ2-3; the D assignment is uncertain and may be TRBD1 or TRBD2, with 5 bases supporting each. The sequenced sample was unsorted PBMCs, obtained 4.4 years after starting antiretroviral therapy. The receptor was isolated from a young man with HIV. The CDR3 in this case is CASSGDSTDTQYF. The base sequence is TGCGCCAGCAGCGGGGACAGCACAGATACGCAGTATTTT.